This entry concerns a single T cell receptor beta chain. This clonotype was detected once. The target of this receptor is not known. Relative to the germline gene, one junction end is altered; a read error may explain this. This entry comes from a study of tumor-infiltrating lymphocytes in primary liver carcinoma (dated by TCRdb to about 2017). Describing the broader study: Hepatocellular carcinoma (four) or combined HCC and intrahepatic cholangiocarcinoma (one) was present in the five patients, who were three men and two women aged 30 to 69 years. The five patients had tumors staged T1-T3 N0M0, with maximum diameters ranging from about 4.2 to 11 cm. Each sample produced roughly 3.5 to 8 million productive TCRbeta reads, and read depth showed no significant difference between tissue types. The study combined TCRbeta repertoire sequencing, expression microarrays and whole-exome sequencing across five regions of each liver tumor, with adjacent normal tissue and blood. TCRbeta repertoire sequencing covered 35 specimens from 5 patients: 25 tumor regions, 5 adjacent noncancerous liver tissues and 5 peripheral blood samples. Agilent mRNA microarray profiling was performed on the 25 tumor region samples to relate TCRbeta repertoire diversity to the local molecular phenotype. High reproducibility was observed for the technical replicate repertoires, with mean shared-clone rates approximately 0.9 and correlation coefficients above 0.95. General study outcomes and caveats: Repertoire overlap was higher between tumor regions (mean about 35%) than tumor-adjacent (around 17%) or tumor-blood (roughly 14%) pairs, consistent with antigen-driven expansion. Only the TCR beta chain was sequenced, so true repertoire diversity is likely underestimated because unpaired alpha chains were not captured. A significantly larger repertoire fraction was made up by the top 250 clones in tumors than in blood (p = 0.039). The study included only five or six patients, and the authors note findings should be validated in a larger study. Only about 7-25% of top clones were found in all five regions of a tumor, suggesting spatial heterogeneity of tumor-infiltrating T cells. Because the samples were bulk and unsorted, CD4+ and CD8+ T cell repertoires could not be compared.

A constant-region primer and ProtoScript II reverse transcriptase were used to reverse-transcribe TCRbeta-specific cDNA from approximately 450 ng total RNA. Three nested multiplex PCR rounds, following a slightly modified ARM-PCR procedure, were used to build the TCRbeta libraries. Multiplex TRBV1-TRBV30 forward primers and a Cbeta reverse primer were used in the first two PCR rounds, each of which was run for around 10 cycles. Sample barcodes and Illumina adapters were added in a final 25-cycle PCR with Deep VentR polymerase. Before sequencing, amplicons between 200 and 500 bp were purified from gel using a QIAquick gel extraction kit. An Illumina HiSeq 2500 was used to sequence the TCRbeta amplicons, generating 250-bp paired-end reads. Turning to the authors' computational methods: Trimmomatic v0.33 was used to quality-trim the reads, and FLASH v1.2.11 was used to merge paired reads so that full CDR3 sequences could be recovered. MiGEC v1.2.1b assigned V, D and J germline segments to the rearranged TCRbeta sequences. Clonotype statistics and Shannon-Wiener diversity indices were calculated with VDJtools v1.0.0. Except for diversity analysis, only the 250 most abundant clonotypes of each sample were used in subsequent analyses to reduce sampling bias. TCRdb trimmed public reads at Q25 via fastp, called clones via MiXCR and kept in-frame beta chains. Each record represents a unique CDR3 protein, reported with the most common genes and DNA among its rows. The V and J calls shown here were made by TCRdb, not taken from the authors' results. This sample comprises around 29,000 distinct CDR3 sequences, roughly two thirds of them detected only once. Clones ranked in the top ten supply 25% to 35% of the sample.

Without any cell sorting, total RNA and DNA were extracted together from about 20-30 mg of bulk tissue using the AllPrep DNA/RNA mini kit. Between November 2015 and March 2016, about five patients in China with histopathologically diagnosed primary liver carcinoma had their tumors surgically resected. Chronic HBV infection was present in the patients, and the patients were treatment-naive at sampling. Five spatially separated regions were sampled per tumor: superior, inferior, left-lateral and right-lateral poles, plus the tumor centre. Histology showed that every tumor sample contained more than 80% viable tumor cells. Each fresh piece of tumor and adjacent tissue was cut in two, with one half stored in RNAlater at -80 degrees C and the other half sent for histology. The CDR3 sequence holds 16 residues, the cysteine and phenylalanine included. The kept DNA is CDR3 alone, 48 bases in frame from the first base. As encoded in the germline V gene, CDR1 is SGHAT while CDR2 is FQNNGV.

The TCR sequence derives from a woman in her 30s with primary liver carcinoma and hepatitis B virus infection. Recombination joined TRBV11-2 with TRBJ2-1; the D call is possibly TRBD1 or TRBD2, each sharing 6 bases. The sample consisted of liver tumor tissue from sampling region 3. The sample's cell subset or site label is to be understood as: tumor region T3, left-lateral pole. The nucleotides are TGTGCCAGCAGCTTAGTCGGCGGGACACCAGTCGATGAGCGGTTCTTC. It is translated as CASSLVGGTPVDERFF. With the rest looked up from the reference TRBV11-2 and TRBJ2-1 genes rather than sequenced, the full variable domain is EAGVAQSPRYKIIEKRQSVAFWCNPISGHATLYWYQQILGQGPKLLIQFQNNGVVDDSQLPKDRFSAERLKGVDSTLKIQPAKLEDSAVYLCASSLVGGTPVDERFFGPGTRLTVL.